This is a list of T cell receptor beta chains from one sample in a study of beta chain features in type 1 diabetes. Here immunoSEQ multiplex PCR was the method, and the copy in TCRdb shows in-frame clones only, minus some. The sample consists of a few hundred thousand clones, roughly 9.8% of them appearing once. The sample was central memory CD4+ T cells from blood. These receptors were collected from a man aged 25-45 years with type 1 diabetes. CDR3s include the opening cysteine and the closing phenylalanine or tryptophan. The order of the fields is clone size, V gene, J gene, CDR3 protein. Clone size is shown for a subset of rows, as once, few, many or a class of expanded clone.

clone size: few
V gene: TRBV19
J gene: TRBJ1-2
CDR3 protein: CASAGGPGQGARTF

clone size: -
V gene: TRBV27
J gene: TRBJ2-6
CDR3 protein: CASSFTGRGFAGANVLTF

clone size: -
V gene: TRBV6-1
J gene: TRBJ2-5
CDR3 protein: CASSGGQPQETQYF

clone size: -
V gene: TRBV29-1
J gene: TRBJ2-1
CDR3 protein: CSARTGPFYNEQFF

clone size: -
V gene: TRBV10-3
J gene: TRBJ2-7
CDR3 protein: CASSLEGEQYF

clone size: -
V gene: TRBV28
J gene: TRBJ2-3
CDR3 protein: CASSLASGSRNTQYF

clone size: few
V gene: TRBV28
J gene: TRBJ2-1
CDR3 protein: CASASGSHYNEQFF

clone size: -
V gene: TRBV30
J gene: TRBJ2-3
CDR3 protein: CAWRMEAATQYF

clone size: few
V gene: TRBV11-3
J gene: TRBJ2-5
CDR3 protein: CASSSRTSGPSPETQYF

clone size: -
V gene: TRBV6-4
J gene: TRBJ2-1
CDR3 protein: CASSHRGVESSYNEQFF

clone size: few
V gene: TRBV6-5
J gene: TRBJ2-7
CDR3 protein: CASSRLTGAYEQYF

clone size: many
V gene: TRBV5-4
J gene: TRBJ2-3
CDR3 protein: CASSPASGRGTDTQYF

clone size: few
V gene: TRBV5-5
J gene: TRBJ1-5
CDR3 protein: CASSWTAGDQPQHF

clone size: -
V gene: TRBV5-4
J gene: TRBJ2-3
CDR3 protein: CASSSLASDTQYF

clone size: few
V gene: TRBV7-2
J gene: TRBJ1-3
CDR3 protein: CASSLRQSSGNTIYF

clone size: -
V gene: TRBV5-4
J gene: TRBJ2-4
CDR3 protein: CASSPTSGKAKNIQYF

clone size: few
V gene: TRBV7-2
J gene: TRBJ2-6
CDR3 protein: CASSLGDRGLAGANVLTF

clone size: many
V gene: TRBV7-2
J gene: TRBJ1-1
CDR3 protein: CASSPRTGLVQNRAFF

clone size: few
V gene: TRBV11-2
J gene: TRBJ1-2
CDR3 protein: CASSLLWAAPDGYTF

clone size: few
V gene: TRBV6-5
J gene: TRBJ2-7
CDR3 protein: CASSSRSGRNYEQYF

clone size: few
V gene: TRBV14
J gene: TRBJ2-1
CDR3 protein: CASSFGLAGGSMGSYNEQFF

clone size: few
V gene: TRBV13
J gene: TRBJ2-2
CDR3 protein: CASSLLGSRELFF

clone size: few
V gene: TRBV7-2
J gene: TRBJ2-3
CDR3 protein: CASSTDRDHTDTQYF